This TCR beta chain is from a study of radiotherapy plus CTLA-4 blockade in lung cancer. About the research overall: For around 18% of patients, objective responses occurred, and around 31% had disease control.

Focal radiation and CTLA-4 blockade (ipilimumab) were tested in chemo-refractory metastatic non-small-cell lung cancer patients. V lost 5 bases and J lost 4, with 16 bases in between. The CDR3 spans 15 residues. The germline CDR1 and CDR2 sequences are SGHRS and YFSETQ. Study-level findings and limits: Tumor-derived TCR clones expanded in blood after radiotherapy plus ipilimumab. How blood T cell clones changed early, along with interferon-beta, reportedly forecast response best.

Profiled with immunoSEQ multiplex PCR; TCRdb holds only in-frame clones, not every one. This sample has 9,500 to 15,000 clones, with under 90% found just once. Note on this clone: Its antigen remains unidentified.

The genes are TRBV5-1 and TRBJ2-1; D possibly corresponds to TRBD2 (5 bases). This sample comprised peripheral blood, obtained from a patient treated with radiotherapy plus ipilimumab. This clonotype was obtained from a human donor with non-small cell lung cancer that progressed on radiotherapy plus ipilimumab. The CDR3 coding sequence is TGCGCCAGCAGGGAAGGACTCTCTACTTACAATGAGCAGTTCTTC. This gives the protein CASREGLSTYNEQFF.